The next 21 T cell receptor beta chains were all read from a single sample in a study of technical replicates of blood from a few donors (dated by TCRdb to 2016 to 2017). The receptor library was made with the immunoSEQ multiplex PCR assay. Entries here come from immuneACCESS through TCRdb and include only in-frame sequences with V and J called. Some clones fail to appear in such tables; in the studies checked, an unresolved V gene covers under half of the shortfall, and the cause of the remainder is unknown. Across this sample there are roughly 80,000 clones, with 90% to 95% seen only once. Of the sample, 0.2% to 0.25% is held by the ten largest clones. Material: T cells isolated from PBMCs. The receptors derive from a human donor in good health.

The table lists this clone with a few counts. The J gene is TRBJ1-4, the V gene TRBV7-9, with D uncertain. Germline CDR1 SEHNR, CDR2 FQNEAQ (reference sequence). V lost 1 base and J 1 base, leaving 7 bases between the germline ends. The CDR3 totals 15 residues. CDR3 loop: CASSLGSGTNEKLFF. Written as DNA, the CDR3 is TGTGCCAGCAGCTTAGGGTCAGGAACTAATGAAAAACTGTTTTTT.

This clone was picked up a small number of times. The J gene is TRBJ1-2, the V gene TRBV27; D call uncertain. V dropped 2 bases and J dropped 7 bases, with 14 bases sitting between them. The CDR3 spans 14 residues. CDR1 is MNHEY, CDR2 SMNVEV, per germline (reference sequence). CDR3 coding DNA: TGTGCCAGCAGTTTAGGGATAGGAGGATCTGGCTACACCTTC. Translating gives CASSLGIGGSGYTF.

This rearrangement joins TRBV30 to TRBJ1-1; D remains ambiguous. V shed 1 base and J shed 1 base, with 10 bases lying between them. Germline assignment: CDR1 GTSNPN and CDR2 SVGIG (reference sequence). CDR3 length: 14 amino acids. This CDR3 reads CAWSDRGGNTEAFF. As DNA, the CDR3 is TGTGCCTGGAGTGATAGAGGAGGGAACACTGAAGCTTTCTTT.

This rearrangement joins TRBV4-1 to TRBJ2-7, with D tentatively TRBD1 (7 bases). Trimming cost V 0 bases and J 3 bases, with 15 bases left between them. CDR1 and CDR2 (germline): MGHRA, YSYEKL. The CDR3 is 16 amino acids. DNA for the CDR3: TGCGCCAGCAGCCAAGATAGCCAGGGGGAGGTCTACGAGCAGTACTTC. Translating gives CASSQDSQGEVYEQYF.

The CDR3 protein is CASSLQGPNQPQHF. As DNA, the CDR3 is TGCGCCAGCAGCTTACAGGGGCCCAATCAGCCCCAGCATTTT. The chain carries TRBV5-1 and TRBJ1-5; 7 nucleotides line up with TRBD1. Germline V gene lookup returns CDR1 SGHRS and CDR2 YFSETQ. This CDR3 is 14 amino acids long. V was pared by 2 bases and J by 3 bases, with 2 bases of the junction left unmatched.

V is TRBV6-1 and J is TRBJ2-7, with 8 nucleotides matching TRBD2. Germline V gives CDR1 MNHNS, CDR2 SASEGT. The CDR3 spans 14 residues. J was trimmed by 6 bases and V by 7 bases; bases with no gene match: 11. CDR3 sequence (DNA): TGTGCCAGCACTCCCAGGCGGGGGGCCTCCGAGCAGTACTTC. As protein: CASTPRRGASEQYF.

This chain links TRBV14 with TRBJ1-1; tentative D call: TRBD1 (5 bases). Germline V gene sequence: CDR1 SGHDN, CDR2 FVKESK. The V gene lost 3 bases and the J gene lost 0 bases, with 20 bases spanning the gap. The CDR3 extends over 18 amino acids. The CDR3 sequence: CASSHLFGFGTLNTEAFF. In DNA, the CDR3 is TGTGCCAGCAGCCATCTGTTTGGTTTTGGGACTCTGAACACTGAAGCTTTCTTT.

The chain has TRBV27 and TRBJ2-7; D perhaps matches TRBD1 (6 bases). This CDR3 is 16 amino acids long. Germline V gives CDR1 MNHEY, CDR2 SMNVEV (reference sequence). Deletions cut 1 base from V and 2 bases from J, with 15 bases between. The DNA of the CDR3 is TGTGCCAGCAGTTTATTACAAGGGACACTTCCCTACGAGCAGTACTTC. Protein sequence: CASSLLQGTLPYEQYF.

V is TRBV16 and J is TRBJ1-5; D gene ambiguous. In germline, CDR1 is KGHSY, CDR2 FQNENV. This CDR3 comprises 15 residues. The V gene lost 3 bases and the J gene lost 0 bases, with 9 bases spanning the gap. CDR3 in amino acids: CASSQGGYSNQPQHF. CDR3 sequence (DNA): TGTGCCAGCAGCCAGGGAGGTTATAGCAATCAGCCCCAGCATTTT.

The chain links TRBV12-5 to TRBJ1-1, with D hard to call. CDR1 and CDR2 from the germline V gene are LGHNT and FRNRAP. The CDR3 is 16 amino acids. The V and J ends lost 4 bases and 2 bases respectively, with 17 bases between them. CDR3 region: CASGSPGKRINTEAFF. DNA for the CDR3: TGTGCTAGTGGTTCGCCTGGGAAGCGGATAAACACTGAAGCTTTCTTT.

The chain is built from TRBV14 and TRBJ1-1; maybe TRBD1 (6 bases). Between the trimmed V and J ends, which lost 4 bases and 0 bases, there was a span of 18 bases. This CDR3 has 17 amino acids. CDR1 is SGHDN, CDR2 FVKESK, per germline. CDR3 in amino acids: CASSLLGGPVMNTEAFF. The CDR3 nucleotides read TGTGCCAGCAGCCTCCTTGGGGGCCCGGTCATGAACACTGAAGCTTTCTTT.

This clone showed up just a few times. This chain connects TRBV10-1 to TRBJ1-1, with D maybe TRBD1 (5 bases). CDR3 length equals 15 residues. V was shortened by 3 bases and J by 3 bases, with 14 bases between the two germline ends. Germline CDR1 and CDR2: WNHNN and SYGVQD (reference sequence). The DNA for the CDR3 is TGCGCCAGCAGTGACCAGGGTTCACGATACACTGAAGCTTTCTTT. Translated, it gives CASSDQGSRYTEAFF.

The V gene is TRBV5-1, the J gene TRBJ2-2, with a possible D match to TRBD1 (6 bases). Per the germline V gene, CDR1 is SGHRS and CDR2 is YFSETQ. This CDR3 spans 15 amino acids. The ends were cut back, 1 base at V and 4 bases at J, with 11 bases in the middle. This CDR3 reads CASSLPRGGTGELFF. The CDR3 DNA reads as TGCGCCAGCAGCTTGCCCAGGGGTGGCACCGGGGAGCTGTTTTTT.

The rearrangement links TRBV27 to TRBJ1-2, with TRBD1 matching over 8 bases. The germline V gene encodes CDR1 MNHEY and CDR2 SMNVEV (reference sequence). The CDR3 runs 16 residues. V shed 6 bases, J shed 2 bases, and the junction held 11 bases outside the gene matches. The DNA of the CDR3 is TGTGCCAGCAGGGCGGCAGGGGGCTATCCCAACTATGGCTACACCTTC. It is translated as CASRAAGGYPNYGYTF.

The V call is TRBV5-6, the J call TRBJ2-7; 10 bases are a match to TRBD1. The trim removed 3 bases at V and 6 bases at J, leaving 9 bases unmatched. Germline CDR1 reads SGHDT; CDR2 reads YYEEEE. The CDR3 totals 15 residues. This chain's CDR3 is CASSSPSGQGTEQYF. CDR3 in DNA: TGTGCCAGCAGCTCCCCCTCGGGACAGGGGACCGAGCAGTACTTC.

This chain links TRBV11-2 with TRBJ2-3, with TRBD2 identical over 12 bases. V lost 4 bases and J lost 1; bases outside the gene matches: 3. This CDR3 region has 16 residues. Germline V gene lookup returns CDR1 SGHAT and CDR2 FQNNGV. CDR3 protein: CASSSRLAGGTDTQYF. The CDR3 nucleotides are TGTGCCAGCAGCTCCCGACTAGCGGGGGGCACAGATACGCAGTATTTT.

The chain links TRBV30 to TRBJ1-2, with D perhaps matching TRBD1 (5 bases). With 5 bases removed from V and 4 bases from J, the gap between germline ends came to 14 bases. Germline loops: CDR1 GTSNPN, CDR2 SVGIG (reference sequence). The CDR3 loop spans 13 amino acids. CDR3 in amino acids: CAWGPGLTYGYTF. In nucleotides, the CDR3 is TGTGCCTGGGGTCCGGGACTAACCTATGGCTACACCTTC.

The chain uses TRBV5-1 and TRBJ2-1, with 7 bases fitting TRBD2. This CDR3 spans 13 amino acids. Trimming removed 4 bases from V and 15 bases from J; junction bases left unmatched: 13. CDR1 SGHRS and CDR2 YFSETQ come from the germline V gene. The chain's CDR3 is CASSRGVGEILFF. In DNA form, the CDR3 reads TGCGCCAGCAGCCGGGGGGTGGGGGAAATCTTGTTCTTC.

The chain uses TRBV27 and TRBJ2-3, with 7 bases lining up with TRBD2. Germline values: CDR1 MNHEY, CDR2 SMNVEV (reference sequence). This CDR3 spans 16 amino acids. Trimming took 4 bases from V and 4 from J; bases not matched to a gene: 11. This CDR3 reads CASSSAGGGRADTQYF. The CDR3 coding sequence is TGTGCCAGCAGTTCCGCCGGCGGGGGTAGGGCAGATACGCAGTATTTT.

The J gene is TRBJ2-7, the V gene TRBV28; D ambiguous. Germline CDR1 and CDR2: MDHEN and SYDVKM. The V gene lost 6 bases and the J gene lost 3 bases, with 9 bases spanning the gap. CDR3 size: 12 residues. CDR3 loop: CASSLVVYEQYF. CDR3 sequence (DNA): TGTGCCAGCAGCCTAGTTGTCTACGAGCAGTACTTC.

The CDR3 is CASSATRDYTEAFF. CDR3 in DNA: TGTGCCAGCAGCGCAACCCGAGATTACACTGAAGCTTTCTTT. The gene calls are TRBV9 and TRBJ1-1; D gene ambiguous. V was pared by 3 bases and J by 3 bases, with 12 bases between. There are 14 residues in the CDR3. Germline V gene lookup returns CDR1 SGDLS and CDR2 YYNGEE.